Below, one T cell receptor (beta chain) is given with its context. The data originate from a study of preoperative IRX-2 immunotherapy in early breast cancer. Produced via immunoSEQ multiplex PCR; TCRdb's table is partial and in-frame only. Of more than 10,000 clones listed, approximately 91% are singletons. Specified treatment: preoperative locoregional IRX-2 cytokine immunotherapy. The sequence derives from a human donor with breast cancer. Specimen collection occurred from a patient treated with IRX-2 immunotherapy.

The CDR3 here is CASSLQAQKNTEAFF. The CDR3 DNA reads TGTGCCAGCAGCTTACAGGCGCAAAAGAACACTGAAGCTTTCTTT. J is TRBJ1-1 and V is TRBV11-2, with D hard to call. Germline lookup yields CDR1 SGHAT and CDR2 FQNNGV. V was clipped by 2 bases and J by 1 base, with 11 bases between them. This CDR3 contains 15 residues.